This T cell receptor (beta chain) was profiled in a study of PD-L1 blockade in urothelial cancer. At the level of the study: Atezolizumab, begun by patients in about 2014, was given at 1,200 mg intravenously every 3 weeks. Study patients had been treated with 0 to 3 previous chemotherapy regimens. T cells numbered a median of approximately 150,000 in the blood samples.

This clone was observed once. Time point in this sample: peripheral blood 6 weeks after treatment start. V gave up 1 base and J gave up 7 bases, with 11 bases separating them. The CDR3 extends over 14 amino acids. Germline V lookup: CDR1 SEHNR, CDR2 FQNEAQ (reference sequence). The templates were synthetic TCR analogs, and they were spiked into each PCR. TCRdb keeps only in-frame clones here, not all; method: immunoSEQ multiplex PCR. The sample shows fewer than 90,000 clones, more than 85% of them seen only once. The rearrangement uses TRBV7-9 and TRBJ2-1, with no clear D. The source is a woman older than 75 with urothelial cancer. Sequencing was performed on PBMCs, taken around atezolizumab (anti-PD-L1) treatment. The CDR3 region is CASSLGVSPNEQFF. Written as DNA, the CDR3 is TGTGCCAGCAGCTTAGGGGTTAGCCCGAATGAGCAGTTCTTC.